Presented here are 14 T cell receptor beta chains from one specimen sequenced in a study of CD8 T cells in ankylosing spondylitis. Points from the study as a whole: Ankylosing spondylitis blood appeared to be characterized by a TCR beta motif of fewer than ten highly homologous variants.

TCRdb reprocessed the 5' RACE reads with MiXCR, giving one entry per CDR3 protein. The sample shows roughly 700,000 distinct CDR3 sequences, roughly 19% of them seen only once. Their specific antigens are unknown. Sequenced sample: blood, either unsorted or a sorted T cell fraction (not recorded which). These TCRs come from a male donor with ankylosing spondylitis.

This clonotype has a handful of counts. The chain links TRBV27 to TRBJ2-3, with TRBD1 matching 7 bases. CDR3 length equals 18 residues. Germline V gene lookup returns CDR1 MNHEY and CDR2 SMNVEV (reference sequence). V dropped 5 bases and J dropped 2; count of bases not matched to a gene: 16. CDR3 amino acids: CASSEAKDRWIYTDTQYF. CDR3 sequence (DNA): TGTGCCAGCAGTGAGGCAAAGGACAGGTGGATTTACACAGATACGCAGTATTTT.

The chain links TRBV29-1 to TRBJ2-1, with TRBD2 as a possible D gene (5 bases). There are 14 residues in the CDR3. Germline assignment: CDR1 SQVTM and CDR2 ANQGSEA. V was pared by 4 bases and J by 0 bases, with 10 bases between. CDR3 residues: CSVGTRSSYNEQFF. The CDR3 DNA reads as TGCAGCGTTGGGACTCGAAGCTCCTACAATGAGCAGTTCTTC.

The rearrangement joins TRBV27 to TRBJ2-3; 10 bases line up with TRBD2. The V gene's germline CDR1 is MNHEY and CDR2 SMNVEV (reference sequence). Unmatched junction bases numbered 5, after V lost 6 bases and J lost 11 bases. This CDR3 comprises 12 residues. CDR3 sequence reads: CASSLLAGQQYF. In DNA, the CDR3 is TGTGCCAGCAGCCTACTAGCGGGACAGCAGTATTTT.

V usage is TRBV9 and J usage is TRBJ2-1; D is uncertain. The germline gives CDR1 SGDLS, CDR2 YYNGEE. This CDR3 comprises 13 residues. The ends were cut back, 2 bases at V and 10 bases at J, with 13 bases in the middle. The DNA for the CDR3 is TGTGCCAGCAGCGTCAACTCAGCTGGGGAGCAGTTCTTC. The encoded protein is CASSVNSAGEQFF. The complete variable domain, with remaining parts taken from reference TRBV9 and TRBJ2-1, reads DSGVTQTPKHLITATGQRVTLRCSPRSGDLSVYWYQQSLDQGLQFLIQYYNGEERAKGNILERFSAQQFPDLHSELNLSSLELGDSALYFCASSVNSAGEQFFGPGTRLTVL.

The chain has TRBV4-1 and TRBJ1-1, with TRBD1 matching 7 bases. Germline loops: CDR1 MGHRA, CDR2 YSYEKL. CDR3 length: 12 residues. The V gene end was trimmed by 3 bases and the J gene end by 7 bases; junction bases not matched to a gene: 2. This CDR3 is CASSHGDSEAFF. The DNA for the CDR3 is TGCGCCAGCAGCCATGGGGACAGTGAAGCTTTCTTT.

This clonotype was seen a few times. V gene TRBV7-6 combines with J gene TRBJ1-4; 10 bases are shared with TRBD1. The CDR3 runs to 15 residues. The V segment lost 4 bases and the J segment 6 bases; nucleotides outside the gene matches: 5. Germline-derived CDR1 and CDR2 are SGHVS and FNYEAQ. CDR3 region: CASSSRGTGDEKLFF. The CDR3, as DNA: TGTGCCAGCAGCTCTAGGGGGACAGGGGATGAAAAACTGTTTTTT.

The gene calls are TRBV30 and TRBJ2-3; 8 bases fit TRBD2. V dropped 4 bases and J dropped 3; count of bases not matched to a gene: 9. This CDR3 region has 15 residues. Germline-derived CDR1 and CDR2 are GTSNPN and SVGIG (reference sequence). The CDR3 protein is CAWNGLAGDTDTQYF. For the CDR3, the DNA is TGTGCCTGGAACGGGCTAGCGGGTGATACAGATACGCAGTATTTT.

The CDR3 DNA reads TGTGCCAGCAGCTTAGGGCCTACGAGTCGGGAGACCCAGTACTTC. It encodes CASSLGPTSRETQYF. This chain uses TRBV11-1 with TRBJ2-5, with D unresolved. The CDR3 covers 15 residues. V dropped 1 base and J dropped 5 bases, with 14 bases sitting between them. CDR1 and CDR2 (germline): SGHAT, FQDESV (reference sequence).

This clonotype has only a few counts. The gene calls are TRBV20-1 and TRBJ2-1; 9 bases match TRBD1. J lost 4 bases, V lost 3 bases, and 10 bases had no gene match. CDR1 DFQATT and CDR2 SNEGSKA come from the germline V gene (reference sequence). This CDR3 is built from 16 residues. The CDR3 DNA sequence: TGCAGTGCTAGTAGGCAGGGACAGGGCCAATACAATGAGCAGTTCTTC. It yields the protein CSASRQGQGQYNEQFF.

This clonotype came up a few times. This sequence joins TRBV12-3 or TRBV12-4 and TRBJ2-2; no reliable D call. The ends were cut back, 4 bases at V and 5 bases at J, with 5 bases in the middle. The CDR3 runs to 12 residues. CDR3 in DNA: TGTGCCAGCAGTTCAGAAACCGGGGAGCTGTTTTTT. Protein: CASSSETGELFF.

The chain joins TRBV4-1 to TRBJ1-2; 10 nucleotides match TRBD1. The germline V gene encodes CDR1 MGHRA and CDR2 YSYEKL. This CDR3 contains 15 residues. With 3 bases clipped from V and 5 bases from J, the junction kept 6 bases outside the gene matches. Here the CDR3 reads CASSQRQGAEYGYTF. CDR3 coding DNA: TGCGCCAGCAGCCAGCGACAGGGGGCCGAATATGGCTACACCTTC.

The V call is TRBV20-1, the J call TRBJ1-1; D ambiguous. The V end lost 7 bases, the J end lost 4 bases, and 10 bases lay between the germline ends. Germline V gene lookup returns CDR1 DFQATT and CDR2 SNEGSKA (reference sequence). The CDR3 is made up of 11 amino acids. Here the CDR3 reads CSVGFRTEAFF. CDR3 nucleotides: TGCAGTGTCGGGTTTCGCACTGAAGCTTTCTTT.

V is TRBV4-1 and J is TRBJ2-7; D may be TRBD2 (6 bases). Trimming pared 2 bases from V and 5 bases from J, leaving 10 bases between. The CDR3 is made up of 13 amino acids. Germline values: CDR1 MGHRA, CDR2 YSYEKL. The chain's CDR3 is CASSQKGGNEQYF. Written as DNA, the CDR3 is TGCGCCAGCAGCCAAAAGGGAGGAAACGAGCAGTACTTC.

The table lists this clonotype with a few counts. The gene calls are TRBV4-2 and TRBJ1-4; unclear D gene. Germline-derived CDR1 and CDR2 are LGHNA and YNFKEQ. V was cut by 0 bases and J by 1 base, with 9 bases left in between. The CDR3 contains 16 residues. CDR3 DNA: TGTGCCAGCAGCCAAGAGGGAGGGTTAACTAATGAAAAACTGTTTTTT. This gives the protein CASSQEGGLTNEKLFF.